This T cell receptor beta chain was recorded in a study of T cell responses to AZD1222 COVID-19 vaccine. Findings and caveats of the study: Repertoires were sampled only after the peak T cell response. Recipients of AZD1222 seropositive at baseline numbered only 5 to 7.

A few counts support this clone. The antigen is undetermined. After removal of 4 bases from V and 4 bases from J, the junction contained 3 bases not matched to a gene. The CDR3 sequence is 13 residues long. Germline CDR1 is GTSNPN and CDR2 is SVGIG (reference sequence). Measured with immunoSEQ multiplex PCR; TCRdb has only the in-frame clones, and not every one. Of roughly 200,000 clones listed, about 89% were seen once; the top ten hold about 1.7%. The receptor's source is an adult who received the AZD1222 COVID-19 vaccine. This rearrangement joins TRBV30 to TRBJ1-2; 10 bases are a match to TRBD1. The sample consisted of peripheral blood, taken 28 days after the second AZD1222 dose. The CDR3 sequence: CAWTRDRGYGYTF. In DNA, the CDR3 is TGTGCCTGGACCCGGGACAGGGGCTATGGCTACACCTTC.